The clone carrying this TCR beta chain was picked up one time. Its matching antigen is unknown. Method: immunoSEQ multiplex PCR; TCRdb's copy keeps in-frame clones and lacks some. The sample comprises about 19,000 clones, 77% of which are singletons, and approximately 26% rests with the top ten. This sample is part of a study of CD4 T cells in relation to SARS-CoV-2 and coronaviruses. Study overall: PBMCs were cultured with antigen for roughly 11 days before TCR beta sequencing.

The unexposed donors gave CD4+ T cells in about 2010-2019, prior to COVID-19. After less than 11 days of culture, CD4+ T cells were isolated. The sequenced sample consisted of CD4+ T cells from PBMCs, cultured in vitro. This receptor was identified in a human donor in good health.

The CDR3 coding sequence is TGCGCCAGCAGCTTGGCCGAGTCCCTTGGGGGAAACATTCAGTACTTC. It translates to CASSLAESLGGNIQYF. J is TRBJ2-4 and V is TRBV5-1; either TRBD1 or TRBD2 may fit D (5 bases each). The CDR3 runs 16 residues. Germline assignment: CDR1 SGHRS and CDR2 YFSETQ. The V and J ends lost 0 bases and 6 bases respectively, with 16 bases between them.